Each of the 7 T cell receptor beta chains below was sequenced from the same sample in a study of blood T cell repertoires in COVID-19. Profiling relied on immunoSEQ multiplex PCR, and the TCRdb table lists in-frame clones only, not all of them. Of approximately 200,000 clones in the sample, 82% were seen once. Material for sequencing was PBMCs or T cells enriched from blood (not recorded which). These TCRs come from a man aged 40-49 years who had recovered from COVID-19.

The gene calls are TRBV6-2 or TRBV6-3 and TRBJ1-5, with 8 bases identical to TRBD1. Germline trimming cut 2 bases from V and 2 bases from J; bases unmatched to any gene: 8. The germline V gene encodes CDR1 MNHEY and CDR2 SVGEGT. The CDR3 has 17 residues. In DNA form, the CDR3 reads TGTGCCAGCAGTTACGAGGCAGGGGGCGTACGCAATCAGCCCCAGCATTTT. Translating gives CASSYEAGGVRNQPQHF.

The chain is built from TRBV2 and TRBJ1-5, with a tentative D call TRBD1 (5 bases). V was pared by 2 bases and J by 4 bases, with 6 bases between. This CDR3 spans 13 amino acids. CDR1 SNHLY and CDR2 FYNNEI come from the germline V gene. CDR3 residues: CASSETGNQPQHF. As DNA, the CDR3 is TGTGCCAGCAGTGAAACAGGTAATCAGCCCCAGCATTTT.

The chain has TRBV19 and TRBJ1-5; D unresolved. Germline assignment: CDR1 LNHDA and CDR2 SQIVND (reference sequence). The ends were cut back, 1 base at V and 0 bases at J, with 13 bases in the middle. There are 17 residues in the CDR3. CDR3 sequence (DNA): TGTGCCAGTAGTATAGCTCAGGCAGTCTATAGCAATCAGCCCCAGCATTTT. Translated, it gives CASSIAQAVYSNQPQHF.

The rearrangement links TRBV5-1 to TRBJ2-5; no definite D call. V dropped 3 bases and J dropped 0 bases, with 9 bases sitting between them. CDR1 is SGHRS, CDR2 YFSETQ, per germline. This CDR3 comprises 14 residues. The CDR3, as DNA: TGCGCCAGCAGCTCCCCCCTGTACCAAGAGACCCAGTACTTC. Its protein is CASSSPLYQETQYF.

CDR3 sequence (DNA): TGTGCCAGCAGTCCGAAGGACAGGGCGACCTCACCCCTCCACTTT. Its translation: CASSPKDRATSPLHF. The V and J genes are TRBV27 and TRBJ1-6, with 8 bases aligning to TRBD1. The germline V gene has CDR1 MNHEY and CDR2 SMNVEV (reference sequence). J was trimmed by 10 bases and V by 5 bases; bases with no gene match: 10. CDR3 length: 15 amino acids.

The rearrangement uses TRBV3-1 (or the pseudogene TRBV3-2) and TRBJ2-3, with a tentative D call TRBD2 (5 bases). V gave up 4 bases and J gave up 4 bases, with 9 bases separating them. Germline V lookup: CDR1 LGHDT, CDR2 YNNKEL (reference sequence). The CDR3 is 13 residues long. The CDR3 sequence is CASSRGLPDTQYF. For the CDR3, the DNA is TGTGCCAGCAGCCGTGGACTCCCAGATACGCAGTATTTT.

V is TRBV24-1 and J is TRBJ2-2, with 10 bases identical to TRBD2. The germline gives CDR1 KGHDR, CDR2 SFDVKD. The CDR3 length is 14 residues. With V trimmed by 9 bases and J by 5 bases, 5 bases remained unmatched. For the CDR3, the DNA is TGTGCCACCGGGGCTAGCGGGAGTACCGGGGAGCTGTTTTTT. Protein: CATGASGSTGELFF.